Below, 19 T cell receptor beta chains from the same sample are listed, as sequenced in a study of human T cells and chemical hapten exposure. Time point specified: patch test 2, 6 weeks after DPC sensitization. Regarding treatment: therapeutic diphenylcyclopropenone sensitization with weekly scalp DPC. Each CDR3 protein gets one entry after TCRdb re-called the RACE reads with MiXCR. The sample gives 65,000 to 95,000 distinct CDR3 sequences, 6% to 8.5% of which show up once; 1% to 1.5% is in the top ten. This specimen was whole blood, taken in connection with sensitization to the hapten diphenylcyclopropenone (DPC). Receptor source: a woman aged 25 to 39 with alopecia areata. Some clones in this sample may be carry-over from other donors' samples.

This clonotype was seen only a few times. This chain uses TRBV5-1 with TRBJ1-1, with 8 bases fitting TRBD1. CDR3 length: 16 amino acids. CDR1 and CDR2 from the germline V gene are SGHRS and YFSETQ. J gave up 2 bases and V 1 base, and 7 bases lay outside the gene matches. The CDR3 coding sequence is TGCGCCAGCAGCTTGTTTCTTGGACAGGGAAACACTGAAGCTTTCTTT. Protein: CASSLFLGQGNTEAFF. Full variable domain (remainder filled in from reference TRBV5-1 and TRBJ1-1): KAGVTQTPRYLIKTRGQQVTLSCSPISGHRSVSWYQQTPGQGLQFLFEYFSETQRNKGNFPGRFSGRQFSNSRSEMNVSTLELGDSALYLCASSLFLGQGNTEAFFGQGTRLTVV.

This clonotype came up a few times. The rearrangement links TRBV7-2 to TRBJ2-1, with 9 bases lining up with TRBD1. The CDR3 loop spans 15 amino acids. The junction had 4 bases not matched to a gene; V was cut back by 4 bases and J by 3 bases. Germline V gives CDR1 SGHTA, CDR2 FQGNSA. CDR3 in amino acids: CASSSTGGFYNEQFF. In nucleotides, the CDR3 is TGTGCCAGCAGCTCTACAGGGGGCTTCTACAATGAGCAGTTCTTC. Full variable domain (missing parts from reference TRBV7-2 and TRBJ2-1): GAGVSQSPSNKVTEKGKDVELRCDPISGHTALYWYRQSLGQGLEFLIYFQGNSAPDKSGLPSDRFSAERTGGSVSTLTIQRTQQEDSAVYLCASSSTGGFYNEQFFGPGTRLTVL.

This clonotype was counted many times. The chain has TRBV5-6 and TRBJ2-3; D not resolved. The CDR3 has 17 amino acids. Deletions cut 4 bases from V and 2 bases from J, with 20 bases between. From germline, CDR1 is SGHDT and CDR2 YYEEEE. Here the CDR3 DNA reads TGTGCCAGCAGCCCGGGCCTTTACATACCGCTCACAGATACGCAGTATTTT. It specifies CASSPGLYIPLTDTQYF.

Many counts were recorded for this clonotype. The chain employs TRBV25-1 and TRBJ1-2; D gene unclear. Trimming took 5 bases from V and 4 from J, leaving 20 bases between them. This CDR3 is built from 16 residues. Germline loops: CDR1 MGHDK, CDR2 SYGVNS. CDR3 sequence: CASSLNLGSASYGYTF. As DNA, the CDR3 is TGTGCCAGCAGTCTCAACCTTGGATCGGCCAGCTATGGCTACACCTTC.

This chain connects TRBV20-1 to TRBJ1-1; no firm D call. The CDR3 sequence is 11 residues long. V dropped 6 bases and J dropped 7 bases, with 12 bases sitting between them. Germline values: CDR1 DFQATT, CDR2 SNEGSKA (reference sequence). The DNA for the CDR3 is TGCAGTGCAACTCGACACCTTGAAGCTTTCTTT. Translated, it gives CSATRHLEAFF.

This clonotype was picked up many times. The chain recombines TRBV2 with TRBJ1-1; TRBD1 aligns across 7 bases. The CDR3 is made up of 15 amino acids. CDR1 is SNHLY and CDR2 is FYNNEI in the germline V gene. V shed 3 bases, J shed 3 bases, and the junction held 7 bases outside the gene matches. CDR3 protein: CASSDGGGADTEAFF. CDR3 DNA: TGTGCCAGCAGTGATGGAGGGGGCGCCGACACTGAAGCTTTCTTT. Variable domain in full (rest from reference TRBV2 and TRBJ1-1): EPEVTQTPSHQVTQMGQEVILRCVPISNHLYFYWYRQILGQKVEFLVSFYNNEISEKSEIFDDQFSVERPDGSNFTLKIRSTKLEDSAMYFCASSDGGGADTEAFFGQGTRLTVV.

The rearrangement links TRBV6-5 to TRBJ1-3; tentative D call: TRBD1 (5 bases). The CDR3 has 15 amino acids. Germline CDR1 is MNHEY and CDR2 is SVGAGI. The V end was cut by 6 bases, the J end by 0 bases, with 12 bases between. The CDR3 protein is CASSRTDSSGNTIYF. Written as DNA, the CDR3 is TGTGCCAGCAGCCGGACTGACAGCTCTGGAAACACCATATATTTT.

This clonotype was observed a handful of times. This chain joins TRBV20-1 and TRBJ1-1; D gene unclear. Germline CDR1 is DFQATT and CDR2 is SNEGSKA (reference sequence). V shed 4 bases and J shed 1 base, with 7 bases lying between them. CDR3 length equals 12 residues. The CDR3 here is CSAIKRNTEAFF. The CDR3 DNA follows: TGCAGTGCTATAAAGAGGAACACTGAAGCTTTCTTT.

The gene calls are TRBV12-3 or TRBV12-4 and TRBJ2-1, with 11 nucleotides matching TRBD2. This CDR3 region has 17 residues. The V gene end was trimmed by 6 bases and the J gene end by 4 bases; junction bases not matched to a gene: 11. The CDR3 DNA reads as TGTGCCAGCAGCCAAGCCCTAGCGGGGGGATCATACAATGAGCAGTTCTTC. This gives the protein CASSQALAGGSYNEQFF.

This clonotype has ten or more counts. The chain's CDR3 is CSARGPWGGPQSSYNEQFF. The CDR3 nucleotides are TGCAGTGCTAGGGGGCCTTGGGGGGGGCCTCAAAGCTCCTACAATGAGCAGTTCTTC. The chain has TRBV20-1 and TRBJ2-1, with D tentatively TRBD2 (7 bases). V lost 3 bases and J 0 bases, leaving 24 bases between the germline ends. The CDR3 is 19 residues long. Germline CDR1 reads DFQATT; CDR2 reads SNEGSKA (reference sequence).

This clonotype was counted ten times or more. This chain connects TRBV14 to TRBJ2-7; D might be TRBD1 or TRBD2, each matching 5 bases. Germline lookup yields CDR1 SGHDN and CDR2 FVKESK. CDR3 size: 15 residues. V gave up 1 base and J gave up 5 bases, with 15 bases separating them. The CDR3 here is CASSQGAFGADEQYF. CDR3 nucleotide sequence: TGTGCCAGCAGCCAAGGGGCCTTCGGGGCCGACGAGCAGTACTTC. The full variable domain, rest sourced from reference TRBV14 and TRBJ2-7, is EAGVTQFPSHSVIEKGQTVTLRCDPISGHDNLYWYRRVMGKEIKFLLHFVKESKQDESGMPNNRFLAERTGGTYSTLKVQPAELEDSGVYFCASSQGAFGADEQYFGPGTRLTVT.

This clonotype showed up many times. This rearrangement joins TRBV29-1 to TRBJ1-4; 7 bases align to TRBD1. Trimming cost V 6 bases and J 8 bases; bases outside gene matches: 6. From germline, CDR1 is SQVTM and CDR2 ANQGSEA. CDR3 length equals 12 residues. This chain's CDR3 is CSVRTGEEKLFF. The DNA for the CDR3 is TGCAGCGTGCGTACAGGGGAAGAAAAACTGTTTTTT.

This clonotype was found many times. The genes are TRBV5-1 and TRBJ2-1; 7 bases align to TRBD1. Germline V gene data show CDR1 as SGHRS and CDR2 as YFSETQ. V lost 0 bases to trimming and J lost 4 bases; unmatched junction nucleotides: 7. The CDR3 spans 16 residues. The CDR3 coding sequence is TGCGCCAGCAGCTTGGCCTCCAGGGGGACATACAATGAGCAGTTCTTC. It is translated as CASSLASRGTYNEQFF.

This clonotype was seen ten or more times. The chain joins TRBV7-2 to TRBJ2-5, with TRBD1 matching 8 bases. Germline V CDR1 and CDR2: SGHTA, FQGNSA. This CDR3 has 15 amino acids. J gave up 5 bases and V 5 bases, and 10 bases lay outside the gene matches. This CDR3 reads CASSRRSGGLETQYF. CDR3 DNA sequence: TGTGCCAGCAGCCGACGATCAGGGGGCCTGGAGACCCAGTACTTC.

This clonotype was found many times. The V call is TRBV5-1, the J call TRBJ2-3, with D possibly matching TRBD1 (6 bases). The V gene's germline CDR1 is SGHRS and CDR2 YFSETQ. This CDR3 is built from 15 residues. Trimming removed 1 base from V and 5 bases from J, with 14 bases in between. DNA for the CDR3: TGCGCCAGCAGCTTGAGGGGGATGGTTGGAGATACGCAGTATTTT. Translation gives CASSLRGMVGDTQYF.

This clonotype came up many times. The rearrangement uses TRBV20-1 and TRBJ2-7, with 8 bases aligning to TRBD1. Germline V gene data show CDR1 as DFQATT and CDR2 as SNEGSKA (reference sequence). This CDR3 contains 14 residues. Losses at the gene ends were 5 bases for V and 1 base for J; bases not matched to a gene: 7. CDR3 region: CSASDRALSYEQYF. The CDR3 coding sequence is TGCAGTGCTTCGGACAGGGCTCTATCCTACGAGCAGTACTTC.

This clonotype appeared many times. CDR3: CASSIRGPSGTNTGELFF. The CDR3 DNA follows: TGTGCCAGTAGTATCAGGGGGCCATCAGGGACGAACACCGGGGAGCTGTTTTTT. The genes are TRBV19 and TRBJ2-2, with 8 bases identical to TRBD1. CDR1 LNHDA and CDR2 SQIVND come from the germline V gene (reference sequence). Trimming took 3 bases from V and 0 from J; bases not matched to a gene: 9. The CDR3 has 18 amino acids.

This clonotype has ten or more counts. The CDR3 reads CASSLRTGGSTGANVLTF. CDR3 DNA: TGTGCCAGCAGTTTACGGACAGGGGGCTCAACTGGGGCCAACGTCCTGACTTTC. The chain carries TRBV12-3 or TRBV12-4 and TRBJ2-6; TRBD1 matches 11 bases. The CDR3 totals 18 residues. V gave up 2 bases and J gave up 2 bases; unmatched junction bases: 5.

This clonotype was seen ten or more times. The chain links TRBV7-2 to TRBJ2-1; no clear D. Trimming removed 2 bases at V and 5 bases at J, with 10 bases between. The CDR3 spans 14 residues. Per germline, CDR1 SGHTA and CDR2 FQGNSA. DNA of the CDR3: TGTGCCAGCAGCTTAATCTCAGGTAACAATGAGCAGTTCTTC. Translating gives CASSLISGNNEQFF.